This T cell receptor beta chain derives from a study of somatic mutations in cytotoxic T cells in rheumatoid arthritis. Study in general: Selected T-cell populations stained with V beta antibodies were isolated by flow sorting to nearly 100% purity; these included V beta1+ cells subjected to TCRB sequencing.

Produced via immunoSEQ multiplex PCR; TCRdb's table is partial and in-frame only. The sample holds 35,000 to 45,000 clones, around 80% seen once. CD4+ cells and CD8+ cells were each obtained through positive magnetic bead selection, and their purity was assessed by flow cytometry. Sequencing was done on a sample of CD8+ T cells sorted from blood. This sequence originates from a man aged 40-49 years in good health.

The CDR3 DNA sequence: TGTGCCAGCAGTGAAGGGACAGGGGGCAATCAGCCCCAGCATTTT. Encoded protein: CASSEGTGGNQPQHF. V is TRBV6-4 and J is TRBJ1-5, with 10 bases aligning to TRBD1. The CDR3 has 15 residues. Germline V CDR1 and CDR2: MRHNA, SNTAGT. Trimming at V came to 3 bases and at J to 2 bases, leaving 1 base not matched to a gene.